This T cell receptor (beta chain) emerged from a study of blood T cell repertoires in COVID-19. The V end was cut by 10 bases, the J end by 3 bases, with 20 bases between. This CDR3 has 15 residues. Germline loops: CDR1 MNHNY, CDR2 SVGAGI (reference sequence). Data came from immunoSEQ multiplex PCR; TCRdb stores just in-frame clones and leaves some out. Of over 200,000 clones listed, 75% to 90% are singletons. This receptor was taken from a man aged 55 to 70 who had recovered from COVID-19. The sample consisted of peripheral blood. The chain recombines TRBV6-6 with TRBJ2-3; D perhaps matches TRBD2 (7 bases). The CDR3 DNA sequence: TGTGCCACCCAAGGGGGGGAGGTTCGGACAGATACGCAGTATTTT. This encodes CATQGGEVRTDTQYF.